This T cell receptor (beta chain) was captured in a study of control samples from healthy donors and cancer patients. The repertoire was sequenced with immunoSEQ multiplex PCR; TCRdb's copy has only in-frame clones and lacks some. The sample shows around 190,000 clones, nearly 90% of them seen only once. V lost 2 bases to trimming and J lost 8 bases; unmatched junction nucleotides: 8. Per the germline V gene, CDR1 is MDHEN and CDR2 is SYDVKM. The CDR3 totals 16 residues. The receptor was isolated from a woman aged 50 to 60 in good health. The genes are TRBV28 and TRBJ1-6, with 8 bases aligning to TRBD1. Sample: blood. CDR3 region: CASSLRRGPIHSPLHF. The DNA of the CDR3 is TGTGCCAGCAGTTTACGCAGGGGGCCTATACATTCACCCCTCCACTTT.